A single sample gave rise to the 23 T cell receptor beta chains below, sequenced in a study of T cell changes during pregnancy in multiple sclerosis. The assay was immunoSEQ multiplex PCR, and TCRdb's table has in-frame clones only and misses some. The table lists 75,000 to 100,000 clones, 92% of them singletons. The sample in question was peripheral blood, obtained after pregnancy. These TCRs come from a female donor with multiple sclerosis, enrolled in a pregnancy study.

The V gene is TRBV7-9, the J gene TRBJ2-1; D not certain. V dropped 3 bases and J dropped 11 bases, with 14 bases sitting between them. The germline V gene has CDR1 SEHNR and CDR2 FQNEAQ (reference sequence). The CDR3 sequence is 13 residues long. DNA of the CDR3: TGTGCCAGCAGCTTCTCATCGGGTAGTCAGCAGTTCTTC. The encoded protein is CASSFSSGSQQFF.

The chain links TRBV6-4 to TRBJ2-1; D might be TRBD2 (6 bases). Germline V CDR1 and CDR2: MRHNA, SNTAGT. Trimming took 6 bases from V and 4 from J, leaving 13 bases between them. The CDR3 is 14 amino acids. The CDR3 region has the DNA TGTGCCAGCAGCAGGGACTGGACTTACAATGAGCAGTTCTTC. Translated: CASSRDWTYNEQFF.

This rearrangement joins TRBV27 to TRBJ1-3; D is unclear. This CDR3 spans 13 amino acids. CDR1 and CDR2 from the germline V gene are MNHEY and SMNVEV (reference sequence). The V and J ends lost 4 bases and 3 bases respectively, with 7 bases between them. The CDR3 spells CASSWSSGNTIYF. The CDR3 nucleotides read TGTGCCAGCAGTTGGAGCAGTGGAAACACCATATATTTT.

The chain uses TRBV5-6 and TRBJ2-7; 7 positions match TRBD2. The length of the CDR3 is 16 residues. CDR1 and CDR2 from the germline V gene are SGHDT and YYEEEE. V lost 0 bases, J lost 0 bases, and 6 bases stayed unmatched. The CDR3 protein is CASSLEAAGSSYEQYF. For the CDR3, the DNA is TGTGCCAGCAGCTTGGAGGCAGCGGGGAGCTCCTACGAGCAGTACTTC. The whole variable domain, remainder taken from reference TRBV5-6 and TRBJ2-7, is DAGVTQSPTHLIKTRGQQVTLRCSPKSGHDTVSWYQQALGQGPQFIFQYYEEEERQRGNFPDRFSGHQFPNYSSELNVNALLLGDSALYLCASSLEAAGSSYEQYFGPGTRLTVT.

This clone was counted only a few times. CDR3 residues: CASSLDQSGSGVSNEQFF. The CDR3 DNA sequence: TGTGCCAGCAGCTTAGATCAAAGTGGTTCCGGTGTTAGTAATGAGCAGTTCTTC. The gene calls are TRBV11-3 and TRBJ2-1; unclear D gene. The CDR3 length is 18 residues. Trimming took off 0 bases at V and 7 bases at J, with 22 bases between the two ends. Germline V gives CDR1 SGHNT, CDR2 YENEEA.

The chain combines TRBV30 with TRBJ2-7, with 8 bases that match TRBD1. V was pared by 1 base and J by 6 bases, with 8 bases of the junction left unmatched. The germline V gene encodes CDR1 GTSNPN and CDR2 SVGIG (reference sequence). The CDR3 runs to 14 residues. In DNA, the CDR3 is TGTGCCTGGAGTGGCAGGGGGCTAGTAGCCGAGCAGTACTTC. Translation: CAWSGRGLVAEQYF.

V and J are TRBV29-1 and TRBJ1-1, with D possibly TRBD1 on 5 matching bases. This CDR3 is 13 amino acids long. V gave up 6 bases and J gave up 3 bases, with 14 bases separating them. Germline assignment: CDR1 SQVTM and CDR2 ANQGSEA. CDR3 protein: CSVPGGSDTEAFF. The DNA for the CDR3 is TGCAGCGTGCCCGGGGGGAGCGACACTGAAGCTTTCTTT.

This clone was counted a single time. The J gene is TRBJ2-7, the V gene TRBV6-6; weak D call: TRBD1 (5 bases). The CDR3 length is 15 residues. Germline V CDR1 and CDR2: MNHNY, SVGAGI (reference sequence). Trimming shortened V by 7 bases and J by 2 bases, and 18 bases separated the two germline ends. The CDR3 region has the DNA TGTGCCAGCACTCCCGACAGCTCCAGCCCCTACGAGCAGTACTTC. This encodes CASTPDSSSPYEQYF.

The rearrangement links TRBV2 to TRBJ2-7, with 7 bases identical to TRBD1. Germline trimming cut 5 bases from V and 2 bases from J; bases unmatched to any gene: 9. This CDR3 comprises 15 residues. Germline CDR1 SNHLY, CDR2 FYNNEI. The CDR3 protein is CASSPTTGSPYEQYF. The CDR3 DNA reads TGTGCCAGCAGTCCAACGACAGGGTCTCCCTACGAGCAGTACTTC.

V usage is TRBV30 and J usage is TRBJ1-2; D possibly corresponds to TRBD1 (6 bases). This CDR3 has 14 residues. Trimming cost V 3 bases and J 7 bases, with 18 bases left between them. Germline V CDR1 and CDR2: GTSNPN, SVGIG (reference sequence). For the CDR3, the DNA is TGTGCCTGGAGGACCCAACAGGGTTTCGGTGGCTACACCTTC. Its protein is CAWRTQQGFGGYTF.

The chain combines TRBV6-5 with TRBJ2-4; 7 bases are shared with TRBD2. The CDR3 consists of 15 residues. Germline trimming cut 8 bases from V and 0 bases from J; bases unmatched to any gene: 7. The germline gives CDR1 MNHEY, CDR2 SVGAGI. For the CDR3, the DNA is TGTGCCAGCCGGGGAGGGGATCTAGCCAAAAACATTCAGTACTTC. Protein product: CASRGGDLAKNIQYF.

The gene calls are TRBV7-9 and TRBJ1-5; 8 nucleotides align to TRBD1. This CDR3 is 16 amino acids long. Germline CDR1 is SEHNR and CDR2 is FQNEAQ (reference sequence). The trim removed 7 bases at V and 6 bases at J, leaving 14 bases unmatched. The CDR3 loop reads CASTSERTGPSQPQHF. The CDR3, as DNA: TGTGCCAGCACCTCCGAGAGGACAGGGCCCTCTCAGCCCCAGCATTTT.

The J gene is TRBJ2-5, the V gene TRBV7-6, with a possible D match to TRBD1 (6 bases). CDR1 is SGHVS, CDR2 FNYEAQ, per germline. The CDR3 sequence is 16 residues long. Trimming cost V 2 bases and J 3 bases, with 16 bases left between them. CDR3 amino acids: CASSLTSYRDEETQYF. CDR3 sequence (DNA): TGTGCCAGCAGCTTAACGTCGTACAGGGATGAAGAGACCCAGTACTTC.

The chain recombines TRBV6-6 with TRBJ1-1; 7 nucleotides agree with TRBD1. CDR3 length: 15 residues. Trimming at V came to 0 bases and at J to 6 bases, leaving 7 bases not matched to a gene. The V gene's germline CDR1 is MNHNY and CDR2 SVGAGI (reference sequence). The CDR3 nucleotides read TGTGCCAGCAGTTACTCCCCCCTTCAGGGGGCTGAAGCTTTCTTT. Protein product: CASSYSPLQGAEAFF.

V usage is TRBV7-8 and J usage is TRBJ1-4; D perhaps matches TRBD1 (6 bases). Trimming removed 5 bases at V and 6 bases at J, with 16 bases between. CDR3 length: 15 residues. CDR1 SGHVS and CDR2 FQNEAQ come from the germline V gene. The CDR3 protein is CASSPRQAVDEKLFF. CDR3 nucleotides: TGTGCCAGCAGCCCTAGACAGGCCGTCGATGAAAAACTGTTTTTT.

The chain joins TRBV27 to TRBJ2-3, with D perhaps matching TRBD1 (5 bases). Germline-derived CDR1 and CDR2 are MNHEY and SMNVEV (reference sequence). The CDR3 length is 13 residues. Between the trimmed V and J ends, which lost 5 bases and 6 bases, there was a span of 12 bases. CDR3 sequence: CASSPRVWDTQYF. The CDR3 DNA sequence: TGTGCCAGCAGTCCCAGGGTATGGGATACGCAGTATTTT.

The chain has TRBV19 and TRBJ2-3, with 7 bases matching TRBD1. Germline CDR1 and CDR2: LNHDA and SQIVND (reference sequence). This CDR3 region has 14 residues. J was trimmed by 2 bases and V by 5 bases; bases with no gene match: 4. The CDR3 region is CASSLTGPTDTQYF. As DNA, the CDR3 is TGTGCCAGTAGTTTGACAGGGCCCACAGATACGCAGTATTTT.

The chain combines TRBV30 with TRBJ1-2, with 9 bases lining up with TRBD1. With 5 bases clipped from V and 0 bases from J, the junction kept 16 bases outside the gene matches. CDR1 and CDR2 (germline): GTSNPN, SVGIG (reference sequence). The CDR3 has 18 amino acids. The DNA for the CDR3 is TGTGCCTGGGGGAAATTCCCCGACAGGGGGGAGGCTAACTATGGCTACACCTTC. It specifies CAWGKFPDRGEANYGYTF.

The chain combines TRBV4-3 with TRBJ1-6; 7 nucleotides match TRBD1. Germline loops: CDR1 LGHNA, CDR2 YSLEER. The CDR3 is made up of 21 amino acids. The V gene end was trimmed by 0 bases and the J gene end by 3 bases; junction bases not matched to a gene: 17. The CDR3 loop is CASSQDPLTGKREGYNSPLHF. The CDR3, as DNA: TGCGCCAGCAGCCAAGACCCGCTGACAGGGAAGAGAGAGGGCTATAATTCACCCCTCCACTTT.

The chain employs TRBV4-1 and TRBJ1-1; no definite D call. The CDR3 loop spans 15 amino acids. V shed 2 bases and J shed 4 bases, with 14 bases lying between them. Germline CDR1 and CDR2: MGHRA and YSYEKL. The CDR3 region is CASSQPDTLGTEAFF. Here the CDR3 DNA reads TGCGCCAGCAGCCAACCTGACACCCTGGGCACTGAAGCTTTCTTT.

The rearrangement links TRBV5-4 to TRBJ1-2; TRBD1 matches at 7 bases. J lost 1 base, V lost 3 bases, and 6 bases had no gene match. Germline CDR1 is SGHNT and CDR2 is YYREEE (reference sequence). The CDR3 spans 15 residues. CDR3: CASSSGTDHNYGYTF. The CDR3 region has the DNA TGTGCCAGCAGCTCCGGGACAGATCATAACTATGGCTACACCTTC. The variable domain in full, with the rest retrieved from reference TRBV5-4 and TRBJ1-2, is ETGVTQSPTHLIKTRGQQVTLRCSSQSGHNTVSWYQQALGQGPQFIFQYYREEENGRGNFPPRFSGLQFPNYSSELNVNALELDDSALYLCASSSGTDHNYGYTFGSGTRLTVV.

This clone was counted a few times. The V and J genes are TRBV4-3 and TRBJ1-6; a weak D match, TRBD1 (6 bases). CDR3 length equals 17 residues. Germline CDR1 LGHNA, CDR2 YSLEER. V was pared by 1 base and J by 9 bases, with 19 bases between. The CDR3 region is CASSQVGLAGVGSPLHF. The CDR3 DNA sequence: TGCGCCAGCAGCCAAGTAGGGTTGGCAGGGGTAGGTTCACCCCTCCACTTT.

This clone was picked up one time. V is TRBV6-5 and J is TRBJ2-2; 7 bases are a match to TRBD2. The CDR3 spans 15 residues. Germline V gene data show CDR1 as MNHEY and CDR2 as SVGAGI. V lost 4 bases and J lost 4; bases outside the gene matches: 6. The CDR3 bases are TGTGCCAGCAGTTCGGGAGGAGGGTTCACCGGGGAGCTGTTTTTT. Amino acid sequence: CASSSGGGFTGELFF.